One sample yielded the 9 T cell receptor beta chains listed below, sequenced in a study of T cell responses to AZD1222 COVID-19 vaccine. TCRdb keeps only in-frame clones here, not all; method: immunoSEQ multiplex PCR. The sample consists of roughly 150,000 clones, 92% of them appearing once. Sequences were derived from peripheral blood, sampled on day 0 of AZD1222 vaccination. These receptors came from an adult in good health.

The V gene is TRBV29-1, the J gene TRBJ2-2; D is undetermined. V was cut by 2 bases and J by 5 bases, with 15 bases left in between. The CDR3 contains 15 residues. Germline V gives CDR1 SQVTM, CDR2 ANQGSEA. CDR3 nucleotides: TGCAGCGTTGAATGGGCGTATGGGCAAACCGGGGAGCTGTTTTTT. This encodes CSVEWAYGQTGELFF.

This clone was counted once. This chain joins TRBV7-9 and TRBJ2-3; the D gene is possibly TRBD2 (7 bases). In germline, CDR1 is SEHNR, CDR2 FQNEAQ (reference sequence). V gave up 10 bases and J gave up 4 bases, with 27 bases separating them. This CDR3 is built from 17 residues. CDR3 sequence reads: CAIPRGGGSSTADTQYF. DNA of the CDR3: TGTGCCATCCCTAGGGGAGGGGGGAGCAGTACGGCAGATACGCAGTATTTT. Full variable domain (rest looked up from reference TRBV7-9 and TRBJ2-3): DTGVSQNPRHKITKRGQNVTFRCDPISEHNRLYWYRQTLGQGPEFLTYFQNEAQLEKSRLLSDRFSAERPKGSFSTLEIQRTEQGDSAMYLCAIPRGGGSSTADTQYFGPGTRLTVL.

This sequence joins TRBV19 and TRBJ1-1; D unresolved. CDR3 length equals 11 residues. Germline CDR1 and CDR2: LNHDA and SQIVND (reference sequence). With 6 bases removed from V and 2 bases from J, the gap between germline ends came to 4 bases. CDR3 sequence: CASRTNTEAFF. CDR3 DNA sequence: TGTGCCAGTAGGACCAACACTGAAGCTTTCTTT.

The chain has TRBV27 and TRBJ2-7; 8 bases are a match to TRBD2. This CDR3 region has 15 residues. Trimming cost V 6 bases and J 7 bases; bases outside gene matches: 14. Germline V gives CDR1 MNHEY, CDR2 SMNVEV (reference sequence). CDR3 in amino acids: CASRDSGAPAGEQYF. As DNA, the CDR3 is TGTGCCAGCAGAGATAGCGGGGCCCCAGCCGGGGAGCAGTACTTC.

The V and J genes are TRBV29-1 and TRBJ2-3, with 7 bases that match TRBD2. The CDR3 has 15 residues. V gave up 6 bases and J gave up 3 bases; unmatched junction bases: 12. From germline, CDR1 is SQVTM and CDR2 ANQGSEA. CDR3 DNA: TGCAGCGTCCGGGGCCAGGGAGGGAGAACAGATACGCAGTATTTT. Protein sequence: CSVRGQGGRTDTQYF.

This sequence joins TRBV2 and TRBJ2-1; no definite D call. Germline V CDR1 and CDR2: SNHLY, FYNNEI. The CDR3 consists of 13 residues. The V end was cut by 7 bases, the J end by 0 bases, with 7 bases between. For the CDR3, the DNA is TGTGCCAGCACTTGGAGCTCCTACAATGAGCAGTTCTTC. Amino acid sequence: CASTWSSYNEQFF.

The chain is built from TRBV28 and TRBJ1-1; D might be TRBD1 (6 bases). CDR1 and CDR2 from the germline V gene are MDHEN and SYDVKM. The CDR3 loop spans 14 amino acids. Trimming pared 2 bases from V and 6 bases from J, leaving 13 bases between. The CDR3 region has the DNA TGTGCCAGCAGTTTAAGGGGGGGGTCGGCTGAAGCTTTCTTT. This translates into CASSLRGGSAEAFF.

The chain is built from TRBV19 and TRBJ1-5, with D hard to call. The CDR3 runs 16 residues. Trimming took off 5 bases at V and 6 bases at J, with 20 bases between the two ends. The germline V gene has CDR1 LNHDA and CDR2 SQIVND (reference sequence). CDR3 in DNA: TGTGCCAGTAGTCCCCCGGTCGGATGGCTGGGTCAGCCCCAGCATTTT. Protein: CASSPPVGWLGQPQHF.

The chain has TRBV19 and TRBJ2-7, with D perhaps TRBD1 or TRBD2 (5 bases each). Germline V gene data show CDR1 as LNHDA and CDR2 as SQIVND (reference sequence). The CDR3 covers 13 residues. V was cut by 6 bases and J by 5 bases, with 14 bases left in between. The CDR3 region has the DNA TGTGCCAGTAGCTCCGTGGGACCGAACGAGCAGTACTTC. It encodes CASSSVGPNEQYF.